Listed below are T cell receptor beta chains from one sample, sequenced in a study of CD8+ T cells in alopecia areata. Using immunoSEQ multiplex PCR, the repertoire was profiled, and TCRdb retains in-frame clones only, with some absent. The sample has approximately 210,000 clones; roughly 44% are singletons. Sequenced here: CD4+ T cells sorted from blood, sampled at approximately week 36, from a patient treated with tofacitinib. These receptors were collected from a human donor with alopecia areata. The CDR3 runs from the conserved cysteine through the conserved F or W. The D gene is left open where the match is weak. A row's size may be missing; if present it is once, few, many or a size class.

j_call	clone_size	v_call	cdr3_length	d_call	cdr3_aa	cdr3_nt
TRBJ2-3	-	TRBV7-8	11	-	CASSLADTQYF	TGTGCCAGCAGCTTAGCAGATACGCAGTATTTT
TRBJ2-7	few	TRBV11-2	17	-	CASSLSSSWAVSYEQYF	TGTGCCAGCAGCTTATCCTCCTCGTGGGCGGTCTCCTACGAGCAGTACTTC
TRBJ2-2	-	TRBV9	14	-	CASSVNRGFGELFF	TGTGCCAGCAGCGTAAATCGGGGTTTTGGGGAGCTGTTTTTT
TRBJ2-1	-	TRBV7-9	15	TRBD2	CASSVAGAKRNEQFF	TGTGCCAGCAGCGTAGCGGGAGCGAAGCGGAATGAGCAGTTCTTC
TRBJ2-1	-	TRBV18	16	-	CASSPVRGNSYNEQFF	TGTGCCAGCTCACCGGTAAGGGGAAACTCCTACAATGAGCAGTTCTTC
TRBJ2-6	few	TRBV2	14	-	CASSRSSGANVLTF	TGTGCCAGCAGTAGATCGTCTGGGGCCAACGTCCTGACTTTC
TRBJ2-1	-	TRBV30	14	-	CAWRRRVSYNEQFF	TGTGCCTGGAGAAGGCGCGTCTCCTACAATGAGCAGTTCTTC
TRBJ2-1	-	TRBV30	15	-	CAWSARRRTSNEQFF	TGTGCCTGGAGTGCCCGCAGGAGGACGAGCAATGAGCAGTTCTTC
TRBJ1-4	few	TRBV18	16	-	CASSLSFGATNEKLFF	TGTGCCAGCTCACTCTCCTTCGGGGCAACTAATGAAAAACTGTTTTTT
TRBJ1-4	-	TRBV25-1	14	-	CASSDMAGRGKLFF	TGTGCCAGCAGTGATATGGCGGGGCGTGGAAAACTGTTTTTT
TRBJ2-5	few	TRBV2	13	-	CASSLVTKETQYF	TGTGCCAGCAGTTTAGTTACCAAAGAGACCCAGTACTTC
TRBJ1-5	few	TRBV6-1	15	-	CASGYSPYSNQPQHF	TGTGCCAGCGGATACAGTCCTTATAGCAATCAGCCCCAGCATTTT
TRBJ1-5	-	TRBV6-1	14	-	CASSPQADRQPQHF	TGTGCCAGCAGCCCGCAGGCCGACCGGCAGCCCCAGCATTTT
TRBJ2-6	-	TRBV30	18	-	CAWSGLLIAPLGANVLTF	TGTGCCTGGAGTGGGCTTCTAATAGCTCCCCTTGGGGCCAACGTCCTGACTTTC
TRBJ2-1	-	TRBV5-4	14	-	CASSLVTSYNEQFF	TGTGCCAGCAGCTTGGTCACCTCCTACAATGAGCAGTTCTTC
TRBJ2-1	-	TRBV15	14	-	CATGAPSSYNEQFF	TGTGCCACGGGGGCCCCCAGCTCCTACAATGAGCAGTTCTTC
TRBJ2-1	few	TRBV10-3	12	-	CAISETGNNQFF	TGTGCCATCAGTGAAACAGGGAATAATCAGTTCTTC
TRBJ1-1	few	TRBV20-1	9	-	CSAGRVAFF	TGCAGTGCAGGCCGCGTAGCTTTCTTT
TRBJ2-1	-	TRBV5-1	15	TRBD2	CASSSGLAGNNEQFF	TGCGCCAGCAGTTCGGGACTAGCGGGCAACAATGAGCAGTTCTTC
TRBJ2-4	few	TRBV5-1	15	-	CASSLVAGVQNIQYF	TGCGCCAGCAGCTTGGTGGCAGGGGTCCAAAACATTCAGTACTTC
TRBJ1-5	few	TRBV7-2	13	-	CASSQESDQPQHF	TGTGCCAGCAGCCAAGAGAGTGATCAGCCCCAGCATTTT
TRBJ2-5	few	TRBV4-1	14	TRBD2	CASSNRGGEETQYF	TGCGCCAGCTCCAATCGGGGGGGAGAGGAGACCCAGTACTTC
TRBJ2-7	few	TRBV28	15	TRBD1	CASSDRDRDSYEQYF	TGTGCCAGCAGTGACCGGGACAGGGACTCCTACGAGCAGTACTTC
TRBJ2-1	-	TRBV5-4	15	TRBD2	CASTKTSGQYNEQFF	TGTGCCAGCACCAAGACTAGCGGACAGTACAATGAGCAGTTCTTC
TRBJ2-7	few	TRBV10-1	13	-	CATSLGGSYEQYF	TGCGCCACCAGCCTCGGGGGTAGCTACGAGCAGTACTTC
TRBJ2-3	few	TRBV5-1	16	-	CASSLGLASFTDTQYF	TGCGCCAGCAGCTTGGGCCTAGCTTCCTTCACAGATACGCAGTATTTT
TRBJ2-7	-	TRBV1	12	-	CTSSRGKGEQYF	TGCACCAGCAGCCGCGGGAAGGGGGAGCAGTACTTC
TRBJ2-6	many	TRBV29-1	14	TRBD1	CSVGDSSGANVLTF	TGCAGCGTTGGGGACAGCTCTGGGGCCAACGTCCTGACTTTC
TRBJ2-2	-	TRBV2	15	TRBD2	CASSRLAGLTGELFF	TGTGCCAGCAGTAGACTAGCGGGACTAACCGGGGAGCTGTTTTTT
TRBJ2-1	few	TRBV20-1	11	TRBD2	CSARTSYEQFF	TGCAGTGCAAGGACTAGCTACGAGCAGTTCTTC
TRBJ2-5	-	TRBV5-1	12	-	CASSSTLETQYF	TGCGCCAGCAGCTCTACGTTGGAGACCCAGTACTTC
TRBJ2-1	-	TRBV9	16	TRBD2	CASSATVGTKSNEQFF	TGTGCCAGCAGCGCCACCGTCGGGACTAAAAGCAATGAGCAGTTCTTC
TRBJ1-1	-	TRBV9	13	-	CASSVRTAGQAFF	TGTGCCAGCAGCGTAAGGACGGCAGGACAAGCTTTCTTT
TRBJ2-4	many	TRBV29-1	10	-	CSATGNIQYF	TGCAGCGCTACAGGGAACATTCAGTACTTC
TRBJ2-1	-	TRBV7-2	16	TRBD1	CASSPATGGVNNEQFF	TGTGCCAGCAGCCCCGCGACAGGGGGCGTGAACAATGAGCAGTTCTTC
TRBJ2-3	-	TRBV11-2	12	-	CASSLLLDTQYF	TGTGCCAGCAGCTTATTGTTAGATACGCAGTATTTT
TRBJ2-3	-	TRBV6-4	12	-	CASRGDGDTQYF	TGTGCCAGCAGGGGAGATGGGGATACGCAGTATTTT
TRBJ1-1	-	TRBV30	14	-	CAWSVMAIGTEAFF	TGTGCCTGGAGTGTAATGGCTATAGGCACTGAAGCTTTCTTT
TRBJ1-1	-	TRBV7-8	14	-	CASSSAGINTEAFF	TGTGCCAGCAGCTCCGCCGGTATAAACACTGAAGCTTTCTTT
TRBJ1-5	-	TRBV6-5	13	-	CATARGSNQPQHF	TGTGCCACCGCCCGGGGTAGCAATCAGCCCCAGCATTTT
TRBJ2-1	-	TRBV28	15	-	CACKSGTGSYNEQFF	TGTGCCTGCAAAAGCGGGACAGGCTCCTACAATGAGCAGTTCTTC
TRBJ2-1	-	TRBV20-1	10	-	CIPGSDEQFF	TGCATCCCTGGGTCCGATGAGCAGTTCTTC
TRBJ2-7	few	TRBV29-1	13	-	CSVDRDGSYEQYF	TGCAGCGTTGATCGGGACGGATCCTACGAGCAGTACTTC
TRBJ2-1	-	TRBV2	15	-	CASSEERPAYNEQFF	TGTGCCAGCAGTGAAGAGCGGCCCGCCTACAATGAGCAGTTCTTC
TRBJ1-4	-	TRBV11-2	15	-	CASSFDGKSNEKLFF	TGTGCCAGCAGCTTCGACGGGAAGTCGAATGAAAAACTGTTTTTT
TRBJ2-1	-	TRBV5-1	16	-	CASSKSKSRSHNEQFF	TGCGCCAGCAGTAAAAGCAAGTCTCGATCCCACAATGAGCAGTTCTTC
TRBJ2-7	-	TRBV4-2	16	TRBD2	CASSQVRASGDYEQYF	TGTGCCAGCAGCCAAGTTAGGGCTAGCGGAGATTACGAGCAGTACTTC
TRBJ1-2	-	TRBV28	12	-	CASAILNYGYTF	TGTGCCAGCGCGATCTTAAACTATGGCTACACCTTC
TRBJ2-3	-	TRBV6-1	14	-	CASMTSGSTDTQYF	TGTGCCAGCATGACGAGTGGGAGCACAGATACGCAGTATTTT
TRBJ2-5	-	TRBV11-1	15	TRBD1	CASSFGTGSQETQYF	TGTGCCAGCAGCTTCGGGACAGGGTCTCAAGAGACCCAGTACTTC
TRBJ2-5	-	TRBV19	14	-	CASSPRDGETTQYF	TGTGCCAGTAGTCCCCGGGACGGGGAAACGACCCAGTACTTC
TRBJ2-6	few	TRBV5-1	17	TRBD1	CASSFPGQAAGANVLTF	TGCGCCAGCAGCTTCCCGGGACAGGCGGCCGGGGCCAACGTCCTGACTTTC
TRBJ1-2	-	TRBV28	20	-	CASSLVRPAGRGPPRSGYTF	TGTGCCAGCAGTTTGGTGCGCCCCGCCGGAAGGGGCCCTCCGAGGTCTGGCTACACCTTC
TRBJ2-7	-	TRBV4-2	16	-	CASSQGPDQGSYEQYF	TGTGCCAGCAGCCAAGGCCCCGATCAGGGCTCCTACGAGCAGTACTTC
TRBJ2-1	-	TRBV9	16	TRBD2	CASSVEASGISSEQFF	TGTGCCAGCAGCGTAGAGGCTAGCGGGATTTCGAGTGAGCAGTTCTTC